The TCR beta chain under discussion was sequenced for a study of T cells in Graves' hyperthyroidism and ophthalmopathy. Researchers amplified the TCR beta CDR3 regions from RNA transcripts. When the TCR CDR3 underwent first-round RT-PCR, the HTBI primer set was used. TCRdb analysed the multiplex PCR reads with MiXCR anew, one entry per CDR3 protein. The repertoire holds some 460,000 distinct CDR3 sequences, with 15% to 19% as singletons. The CDR3 contains 17 residues. CDR1 and CDR2 (germline): MNHNS, SASEGT. V lost 7 bases, J lost 4 bases, and 16 bases stayed unmatched. This clonotype was recorded many times.

The chain links TRBV6-1 to TRBJ1-5; 7 bases fit TRBD1. This TCR came from a woman aged 18-29 years with Graves' hyperthyroidism. Material: blood. The CDR3 bases are TGTGCCAGCACCGGACGGGACAGAAGATTGAAGAATCAGCCCCAGCATTTT. Translation gives CASTGRDRRLKNQPQHF.